Listed below are T cell receptor beta chains from one sample, sequenced in a study of beta chain features in type 1 diabetes. Method: immunoSEQ multiplex PCR; TCRdb's copy keeps in-frame clones and lacks some. The table has roughly 290,000 clones, around 16% seen once. Input material: naive CD4+ T cells from blood. The receptors here all came from a man aged 18 to 35 with type 1 diabetes. The CDR3 runs from the conserved cysteine through the conserved F or W. The order of the fields is D gene, J gene, V gene, clone size, CDR3 DNA, CDR3 protein. D genes are given only for firm matches. Clone size is given for some rows only: seen once, a few or many times, or a class if the clone is expanded.

>TRBD1|TRBJ2-3|TRBV19|few
TGTGCCAGCGGGAGACGGGACAGGCACACAGATACGCAGTATTTT
CASGRRDRHTDTQYF
>-|TRBJ1-2|TRBV7-9|-
TGTGCCAGCAGCTTAATGGCTAGTGCCGCTAACTATGGCTACACCTTC
CASSLMASAANYGYTF
>-|TRBJ2-6|TRBV5-1|-
TGCGCCAGCAGCTCCCTCGTTGGGGCCAACGTCCTGACTTTC
CASSSLVGANVLTF
>TRBD2|TRBJ2-7|TRBV2|-
TGTGCCAGCAGTGGAAGCGGGAGTTACTCCTACGAGCAGTACTTC
CASSGSGSYSYEQYF
>-|TRBJ1-2|TRBV19|few
TGTGCCAGTAGTACTACACAGGGACGACGCGGCTATGGCTACACCTTC
CASSTTQGRRGYGYTF
>-|TRBJ1-2|TRBV4-3|-
TGCGCCAGCAGCCAAGATACCCAGGGCCCAGGCTACACCTTC
CASSQDTQGPGYTF
>-|TRBJ1-3|TRBV29-1|-
TGCAGCGTCGCCGGGGGGTTAGGATCTCTCTCTGGAAACACCATATATTTT
CSVAGGLGSLSGNTIYF
>-|TRBJ2-1|TRBV11-2|few
TGTGCCAGCAGCTTGGACCTCCAAGGAGGCTACAATGAGCAGTTCTTC
CASSLDLQGGYNEQFF
>-|TRBJ1-3|TRBV29-1|few
TGCAGCGTTTTATCATCCCTTGAGCCCGGAAACACCATATATTTT
CSVLSSLEPGNTIYF
>TRBD1|TRBJ2-5|TRBV7-2|-
TGTGCCAGCAGCTTTCAGGGGGCAGGTTTTGAGACCCAGTACTTC
CASSFQGAGFETQYF
>-|TRBJ2-1|TRBV28|few
TGTGCCAGCAGTCAAACCCGACTAGTGTACAATGAGCAGTTCTTC
CASSQTRLVYNEQFF
>-|TRBJ2-1|TRBV30|-
TGTGCCTGGAGTAAAGCCCATGAGCAGTTCTTC
CAWSKAHEQFF
>TRBD2|TRBJ2-3|TRBV9|-
TGTGCCAGCAGCGTAGTCTCGCGGGGGGGCGATACGCAGTATTTT
CASSVVSRGGDTQYF
>TRBD1|TRBJ1-1|TRBV7-8|few
TGTGCCAGCAGCTCTTCGACAGGGAAAGGGGGCACTGAAGCTTTCTTT
CASSSSTGKGGTEAFF
>-|TRBJ2-4|TRBV7-2|-
TGTGCCAGCAGCTTAGCCAGGACCAAAAACATTCAGTACTTC
CASSLARTKNIQYF
>-|TRBJ1-5|TRBV4-1|few
TGCGCCAGCAGCCTGCAGGACACAAGCAATCAGCCCCAGCATTTT
CASSLQDTSNQPQHF
>-|TRBJ1-5|TRBV30|few
TGTGCCTGGAGTGTACGGAGCAATCAGCCCCAGCATTTT
CAWSVRSNQPQHF
>TRBD1|TRBJ1-2|TRBV30|-
TGTGCCTGGGGTGGACAGGGGATTTTGAGGAACTATGGCTACACCTTC
CAWGGQGILRNYGYTF
>-|TRBJ2-7|TRBV6-1|-
TGTGCCAGCAGCGGAAGACAGGACCTCACCTACGAGCAGTACTTC
CASSGRQDLTYEQYF
>TRBD2|TRBJ2-7|TRBV18|few
TGTGCCAGCTCACCGACTAGCGGGGTTTCCTACGAGCAGTACTTC
CASSPTSGVSYEQYF
>TRBD2|TRBJ2-1|TRBV27|few
TGTGCCAGCAGTTCCGGACTAGCGGGAGGTACTGAGCAGTTCTTC
CASSSGLAGGTEQFF
>-|TRBJ2-1|TRBV10-3|-
TGTGCCATCAGTGAGTCGAACAGCTACAATGAGCAGTTCTTC
CAISESNSYNEQFF
>-|TRBJ2-3|TRBV9|few
TGTGCCAGCAGCGTAGATCTTGGGATGGGGACATACCCTGATACGCAGTATTTT
CASSVDLGMGTYPDTQYF
>TRBD2|TRBJ2-1|TRBV5-1|-
TGCGCCAGCAGCTTGGCGTTAGCGGGAGGCAATGAGCAGTTCTTC
CASSLALAGGNEQFF
>TRBD1|TRBJ1-1|TRBV7-2|few
TGTGCCAGCAGCTGGACAGGGGGGACTGAAGCTTTCTTT
CASSWTGGTEAFF
>-|TRBJ2-3|TRBV7-2|few
TGTGCCAGCAGCTTAGTGGAGTCTAGCACAGATACGCAGTATTTT
CASSLVESSTDTQYF
>TRBD2|TRBJ2-1|TRBV19|few
TGTGCCAGTAGTTACGGCGGGGGGGCCGCTAATGAGCAGTTCTTC
CASSYGGGAANEQFF
>-|TRBJ1-2|TRBV11-2|few
TGTGCCAGCAGGAACAGCTATGGCTACACCTTC
CASRNSYGYTF
>-|TRBJ1-2|TRBV6-6|-
TGTGCCAGCAGCCCGGCGGGCGGACGGGCCGGCGGCTACACCTTC
CASSPAGGRAGGYTF